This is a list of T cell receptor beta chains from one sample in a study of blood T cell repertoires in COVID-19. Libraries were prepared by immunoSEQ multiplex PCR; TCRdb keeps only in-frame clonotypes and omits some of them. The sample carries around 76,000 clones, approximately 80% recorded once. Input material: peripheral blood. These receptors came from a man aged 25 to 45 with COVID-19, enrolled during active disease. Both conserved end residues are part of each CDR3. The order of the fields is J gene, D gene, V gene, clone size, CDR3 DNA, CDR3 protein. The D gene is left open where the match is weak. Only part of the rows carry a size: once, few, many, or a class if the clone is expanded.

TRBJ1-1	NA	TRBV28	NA	TGTGCCAGCAGAATCGCGGTCTCGCAGGGAAAGACTTTCTTT	CASRIAVSQGKTFF
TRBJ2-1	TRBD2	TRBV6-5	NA	TGTGCCAGCAGTCGGCGGGAGGGTTACAATGAGCAGTTCTTC	CASSRREGYNEQFF
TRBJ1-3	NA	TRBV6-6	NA	TGTGCCATCTCCTTCTCTGGAAACACCATATATTTT	CAISFSGNTIYF
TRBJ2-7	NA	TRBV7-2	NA	TGTGCCAGCAGCTTAGACGGGGGGCGTTACGAGCAGTACTTC	CASSLDGGRYEQYF
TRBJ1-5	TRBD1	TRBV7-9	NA	TGTGCCAGCAGCCCAGGGGGAGGTTCGGGTCAGCCCCAGCATTTT	CASSPGGGSGQPQHF
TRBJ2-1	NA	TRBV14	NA	TGTGCCAGCAGCCCCTTCGAAACTCGGGGAACCTACAATGAGCAGTTCTTC	CASSPFETRGTYNEQFF
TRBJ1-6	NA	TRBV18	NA	TGTGCCAGCTCACCAATGGAGGGGATCAATAATTCACCCCTCCACTTT	CASSPMEGINNSPLHF
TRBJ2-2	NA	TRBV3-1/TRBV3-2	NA	TGTGCCAGCAGCCAAGGTCCAGCGTTCGGGGGGGAGCTGTTTTTT	CASSQGPAFGGELFF
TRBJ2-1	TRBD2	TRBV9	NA	TGTGCCAGCAGCGTAGCCGAACCGGGACTAGCGGGCGACAATGAGCAGTTCTTC	CASSVAEPGLAGDNEQFF
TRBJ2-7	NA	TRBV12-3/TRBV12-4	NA	TGTGCCAGCAGCCTCGCAGGGGAGCAGTACTTC	CASSLAGEQYF
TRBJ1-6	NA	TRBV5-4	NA	TGTGCCAGCAGCTTTTTCCCGGGACCCCTCCACTTT	CASSFFPGPLHF
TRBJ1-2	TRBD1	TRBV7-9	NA	TGTGCCAGCAGCCCACGCCCGACCCCTGACAGGGCTACTAACTATGGCTACACCTTC	CASSPRPTPDRATNYGYTF
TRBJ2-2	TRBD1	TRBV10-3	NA	TGTGCCATCAATCCAGGGGGCACCGGGGAGCTGTTTTTT	CAINPGGTGELFF
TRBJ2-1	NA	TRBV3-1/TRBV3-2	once	TGTGCCAGCAGCCAAGCGAGGGAGCTGAGGTACAATGAGCAGTTCTTC	CASSQARELRYNEQFF
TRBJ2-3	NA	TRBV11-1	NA	TGTGCCAGCAGCTATCCCGGGGGAGATACGCAGTATTTT	CASSYPGGDTQYF
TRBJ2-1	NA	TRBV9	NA	TGTGCCAGCAGCGGGGTGCGGAATGAGCAGTTCTTC	CASSGVRNEQFF
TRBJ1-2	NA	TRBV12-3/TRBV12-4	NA	TGTGCCAGCAGTTTCAGAGTAAGCGATGGCTACACCTTC	CASSFRVSDGYTF
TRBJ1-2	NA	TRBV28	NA	TGTGCCAGCACCTTCAAGGGGTACTATGGCTACACCTTC	CASTFKGYYGYTF
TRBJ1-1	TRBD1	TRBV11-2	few	TGTGCCAGCAGCTATGCCGGGACAGGGAACACTGAAGCTTTCTTT	CASSYAGTGNTEAFF
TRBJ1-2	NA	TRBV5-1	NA	TGCGCCAGCAGCCTCCGGGACTTTGGATTGGGTGGCTACACCTTC	CASSLRDFGLGGYTF
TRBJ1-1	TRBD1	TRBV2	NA	TGTGCCAGCAAAGGACAGGGGAGGGACACTGAAGCTTTCTTT	CASKGQGRDTEAFF
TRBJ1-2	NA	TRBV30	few	TGTGCCTGGAGGGAGGAGGGGGGCTACACCTTC	CAWREEGGYTF
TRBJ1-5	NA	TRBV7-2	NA	TGTGCCAGCAGCGTAGAGGACTCCAATCAGCCCCAGCATTTT	CASSVEDSNQPQHF
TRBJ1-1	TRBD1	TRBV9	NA	TGTGCCAGCAGCGCTGACAGGGTAGGGACTGAAGCTTTCTTT	CASSADRVGTEAFF
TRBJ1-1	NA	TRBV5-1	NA	TGCGCCAGCAGCTTGGAGCAGGACACCCCTGAAGCTTTCTTT	CASSLEQDTPEAFF
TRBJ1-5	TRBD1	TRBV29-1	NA	TGCAGCGTTGTGGTCCCGGGACAGGGGGGTTGGTACAATCAGCCCCAGCATTTT	CSVVVPGQGGWYNQPQHF
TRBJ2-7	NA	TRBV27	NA	TGTGCCAGCAGTCTCTCGACTAGTACCTACGAGCAGTACTTC	CASSLSTSTYEQYF
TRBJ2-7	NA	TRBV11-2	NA	TGTGCCAGCAGCTCCAACCCTAGGATTGTGTACGAGCAGTACTTC	CASSSNPRIVYEQYF
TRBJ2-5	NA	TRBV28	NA	TGTGCCAGCAGTATACCGAGGGAGGACCAAGAGACCCAGTACTTC	CASSIPREDQETQYF